This TCR beta chain is from a study of vaccination and CD4 T cells after COVID-19. Trimming left V 2 bases short and J 2 bases short, with 5 bases between. The CDR3 runs to 13 residues. Germline V gene sequence: CDR1 MNHNS, CDR2 SASEGT. Worth noting for this clonotype: Its antigen is not identified.

Described treatment: roughly 11-day PBMC culture with coronavirus spike peptide pools or control peptides (ViraFEST assay). CD4+ T cells that had been cultured provided DNA sequenced with the Oncomine TCR Beta short-read assay. Genomic DNA was extracted from cultured CD4+ T cells. TCRdb processed the PCR reads anew with MiXCR; each CDR3 protein has one entry. The sample carries about 13,000 distinct CDR3 sequences, around a third recorded once. Sequencing was carried out using CD4+ T cells from blood, cultured in vitro. The receptor was isolated from a human donor who had recovered from COVID-19. V and J are TRBV6-1 and TRBJ2-3; D unresolved. The CDR3: CASSESYTDTQYF. The CDR3 DNA reads as TGTGCCAGCAGTGAATCGTACACAGATACGCAGTATTTT.